The 24 T cell receptor beta chains reported below all come from one sample, sequenced in a study of monozygotic twins with inflammatory bowel disease. TCRdb reprocessed the 5' RACE reads and reports one entry per CDR3 protein, with no DNA. This table holds tens of thousands of distinct CDR3 sequences. Sequencing was done on a sample of blood. Source of these receptors: a human donor with ulcerative colitis or Crohn's disease, or a healthy co-twin of an affected twin (not recorded which).

The chain couples TRBV4-1 to TRBJ2-7. CDR1 MGHRA and CDR2 YSYEKL come from the germline V gene. This CDR3 is built from 13 residues. CDR3 protein: CASSQIPTGEQYF.

The chain joins TRBV20-1 to TRBJ2-1; the D call of TRBD2 rests on TCRdb alone, since no DNA is present to check it. Germline loops: CDR1 DFQATT, CDR2 SNEGSKA (reference sequence). This CDR3 has 14 residues. CDR3 residues: CSARLPVSYNEQFF.

V and J are TRBV12-3 or TRBV12-4 and TRBJ2-7; TCRdb reports TRBD1, a call that lacks DNA to check it against. The CDR3 loop spans 16 amino acids. CDR3: CASSQRRGASRYEQYF.

V gene TRBV4-1 combines with J gene TRBJ2-2; TCRdb lists TRBD2, though no DNA is available to test this call. In germline, CDR1 is MGHRA, CDR2 YSYEKL. The CDR3 is 15 residues long. The CDR3 sequence is CASSLSGGNTGELFF.

The chain joins TRBV20-1 to TRBJ2-1; TCRdb gives TRBD2 as the D gene, but with no DNA this cannot be confirmed. This CDR3 spans 17 amino acids. CDR1 and CDR2 (germline): DFQATT, SNEGSKA (reference sequence). The chain's CDR3 is CSANRGAGTSSYNEQFF.

The chain carries TRBV19 and TRBJ1-1; TCRdb's D gene call, TRBD1, goes unchecked for lack of DNA. Germline V gene data show CDR1 as LNHDA and CDR2 as SQIVND (reference sequence). The CDR3 contains 15 residues. The CDR3 reads CASRPADHRGTEAFF.

The chain is built from TRBV6-1 and TRBJ1-2. The CDR3 loop spans 18 amino acids. Germline lookup yields CDR1 MNHNS and CDR2 SASEGT. The chain's CDR3 is CASSTRAGRTLFKNGYTF.

The gene calls are TRBV20-1 and TRBJ2-7. The CDR3 spans 15 residues. The germline V gene encodes CDR1 DFQATT and CDR2 SNEGSKA (reference sequence). The CDR3 reads CSARVTGQGSYEQYF.

The chain links TRBV18 to TRBJ1-1. CDR1 is KGHSH, CDR2 LQKENI, per germline. There are 14 residues in the CDR3. The chain's CDR3 is CASSPPVGRSEAFF.

This chain uses TRBV20-1 with TRBJ1-1. Per the germline V gene, CDR1 is DFQATT and CDR2 is SNEGSKA (reference sequence). CDR3 length: 13 amino acids. CDR3 in amino acids: CSARDTRNTEAFF.

This sequence joins TRBV5-5 and TRBJ2-1. The germline V gene has CDR1 SGHKS and CDR2 YYEKEE (reference sequence). This CDR3 has 14 amino acids. The CDR3 protein is CASSSGTYYNEQFF.

V is TRBV20-1 and J is TRBJ1-5. This CDR3 spans 13 amino acids. Looked up from germline, CDR1 is DFQATT and CDR2 is SNEGSKA (reference sequence). CDR3: CSAPVSSNQPQHF.

The chain combines TRBV14 with TRBJ2-3; TCRdb names TRBD1, which stays unverified in the absence of DNA. The V gene's germline CDR1 is SGHDN and CDR2 FVKESK. This CDR3 contains 15 residues. CDR3 sequence: CASSPQGLITDTQYF.

The chain recombines TRBV10-3 with TRBJ2-3; without DNA, the TCRdb call of TRBD2 cannot be checked. This CDR3 is built from 16 residues. Germline lookup yields CDR1 ENHRY and CDR2 SYGVKD. CDR3 protein: CAISDPTSGGSDTQYF.

CDR3 loop: CASSSQRETQYF. The chain combines TRBV7-2 with TRBJ2-5. CDR1 and CDR2 (germline): SGHTA, FQGNSA. The CDR3 spans 12 residues.

J is TRBJ2-2 and V is TRBV5-6. Germline CDR1 and CDR2: SGHDT and YYEEEE. The CDR3 totals 13 residues. This chain's CDR3 is CASSLKGSGELFF.

The chain carries TRBV6-6 and TRBJ1-5. The CDR3 sequence is 14 residues long. Germline V gene lookup returns CDR1 MNHNY and CDR2 SVGAGI (reference sequence). This CDR3 reads CATLAADLNQPQHF.

CDR3: CASSQENNEKLFF. The chain joins TRBV19 to TRBJ1-4. Germline CDR1 is LNHDA and CDR2 is SQIVND (reference sequence). The CDR3 spans 13 residues.

The gene calls are TRBV29-1 and TRBJ1-1. Germline V gene lookup returns CDR1 SQVTM and CDR2 ANQGSEA. The CDR3 totals 12 residues. The CDR3 is CSVGYTNTEAFF.

The CDR3 is CASSHAKTASGNTIYF. This rearrangement joins TRBV4-2 to TRBJ1-3. CDR3 length equals 16 residues. Germline CDR1 LGHNA, CDR2 YNFKEQ.

This rearrangement joins TRBV29-1 to TRBJ1-2; TCRdb calls TRBD1, which cannot be checked without DNA. The germline V gene encodes CDR1 SQVTM and CDR2 ANQGSEA. CDR3 length: 13 residues. The CDR3 protein is CSVTTGFNYGYTF.

This rearrangement joins TRBV5-4 to TRBJ2-1. CDR3 length: 17 amino acids. Germline V gene lookup returns CDR1 SGHNT and CDR2 YYREEE (reference sequence). The CDR3: CASSLPLAQGSYNEQFF.

This chain links TRBV10-3 with TRBJ1-5; TCRdb reports TRBD1, a call that lacks DNA to check it against. This CDR3 region has 14 residues. The V gene's germline CDR1 is ENHRY and CDR2 SYGVKD. The CDR3: CATGAGGTNQPQHF.

The J gene is TRBJ1-2, the V gene TRBV12-3 or TRBV12-4; TCRdb's assignment of TRBD1 cannot be checked, as there is no DNA. The CDR3 is 15 amino acids. The CDR3 protein is CASSLFAGKGYGYTF.